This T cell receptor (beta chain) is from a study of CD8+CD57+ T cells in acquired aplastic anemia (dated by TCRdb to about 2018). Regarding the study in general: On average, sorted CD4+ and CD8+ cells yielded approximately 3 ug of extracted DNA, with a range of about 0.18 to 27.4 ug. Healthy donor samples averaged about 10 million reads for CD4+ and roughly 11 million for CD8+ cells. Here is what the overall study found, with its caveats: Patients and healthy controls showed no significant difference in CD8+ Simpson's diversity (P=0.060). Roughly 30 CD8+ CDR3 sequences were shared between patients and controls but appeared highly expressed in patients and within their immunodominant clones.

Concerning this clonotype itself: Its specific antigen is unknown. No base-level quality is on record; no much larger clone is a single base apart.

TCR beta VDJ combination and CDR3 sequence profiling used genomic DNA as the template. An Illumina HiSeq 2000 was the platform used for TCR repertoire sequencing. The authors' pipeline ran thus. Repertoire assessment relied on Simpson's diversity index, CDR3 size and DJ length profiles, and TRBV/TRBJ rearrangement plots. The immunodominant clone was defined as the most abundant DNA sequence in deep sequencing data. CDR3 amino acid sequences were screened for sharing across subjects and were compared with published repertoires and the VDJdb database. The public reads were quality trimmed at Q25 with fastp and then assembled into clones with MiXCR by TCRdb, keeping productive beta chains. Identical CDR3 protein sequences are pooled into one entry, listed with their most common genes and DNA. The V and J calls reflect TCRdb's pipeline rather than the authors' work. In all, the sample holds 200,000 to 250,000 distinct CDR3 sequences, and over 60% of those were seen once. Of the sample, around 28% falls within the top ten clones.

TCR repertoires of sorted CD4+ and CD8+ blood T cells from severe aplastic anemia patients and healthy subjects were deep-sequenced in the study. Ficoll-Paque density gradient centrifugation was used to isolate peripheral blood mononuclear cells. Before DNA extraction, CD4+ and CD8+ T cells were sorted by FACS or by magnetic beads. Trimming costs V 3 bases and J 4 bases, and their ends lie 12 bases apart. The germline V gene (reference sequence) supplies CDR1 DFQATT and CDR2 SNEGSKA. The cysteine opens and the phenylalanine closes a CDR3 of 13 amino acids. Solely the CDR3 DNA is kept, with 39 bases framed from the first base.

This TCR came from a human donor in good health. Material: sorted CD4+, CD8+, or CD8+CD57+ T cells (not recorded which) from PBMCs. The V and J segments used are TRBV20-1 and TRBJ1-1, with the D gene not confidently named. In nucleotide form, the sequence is TGCAGTGCTAGCGGGCACCTGGTCACTGAAGCTTTCTTT. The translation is CSASGHLVTEAFF.